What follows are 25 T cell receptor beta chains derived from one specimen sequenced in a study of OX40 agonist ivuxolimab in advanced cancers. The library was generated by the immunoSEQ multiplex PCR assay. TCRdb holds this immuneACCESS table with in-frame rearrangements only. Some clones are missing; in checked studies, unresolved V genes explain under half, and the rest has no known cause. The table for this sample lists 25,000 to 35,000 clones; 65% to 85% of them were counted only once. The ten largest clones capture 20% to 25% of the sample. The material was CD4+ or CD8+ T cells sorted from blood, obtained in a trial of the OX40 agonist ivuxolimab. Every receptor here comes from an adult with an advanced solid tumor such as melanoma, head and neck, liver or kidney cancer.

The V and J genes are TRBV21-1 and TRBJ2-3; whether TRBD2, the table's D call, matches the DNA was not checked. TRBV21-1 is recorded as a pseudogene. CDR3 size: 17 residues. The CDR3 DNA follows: TGTGCCAGCAGACGACGGACTAGCGGGGGTGTGGCGGATACGCAGTATTTT. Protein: CASRRRTSGGVADTQYF.

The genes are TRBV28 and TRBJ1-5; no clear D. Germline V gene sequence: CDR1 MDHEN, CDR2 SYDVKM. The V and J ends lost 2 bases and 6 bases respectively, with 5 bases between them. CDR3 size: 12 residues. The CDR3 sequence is CASSLGSQPQHF. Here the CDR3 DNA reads TGTGCCAGCAGTTTAGGTAGTCAGCCCCAGCATTTT.

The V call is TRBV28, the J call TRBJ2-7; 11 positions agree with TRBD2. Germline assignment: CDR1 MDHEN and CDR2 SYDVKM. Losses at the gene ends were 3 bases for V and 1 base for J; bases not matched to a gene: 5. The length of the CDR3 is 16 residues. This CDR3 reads CASSFETSGDSYEQYF. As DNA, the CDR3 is TGTGCCAGCAGTTTTGAGACTAGCGGGGATTCCTACGAGCAGTACTTC.

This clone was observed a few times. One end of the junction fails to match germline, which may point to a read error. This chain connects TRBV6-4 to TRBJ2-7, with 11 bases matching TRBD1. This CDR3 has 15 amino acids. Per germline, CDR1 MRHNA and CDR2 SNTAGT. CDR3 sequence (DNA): TGTGCCAGCAGTTACTCCGGGACAGGGGGCTACGAGCAGTACTTC. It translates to CASSYSGTGGYEQYF.

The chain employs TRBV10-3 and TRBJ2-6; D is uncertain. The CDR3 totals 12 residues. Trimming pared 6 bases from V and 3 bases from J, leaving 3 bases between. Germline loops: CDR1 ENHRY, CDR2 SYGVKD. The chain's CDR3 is CAIRGGANVLTF. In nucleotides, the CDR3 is TGTGCCATCAGGGGTGGGGCCAACGTCCTGACTTTC.

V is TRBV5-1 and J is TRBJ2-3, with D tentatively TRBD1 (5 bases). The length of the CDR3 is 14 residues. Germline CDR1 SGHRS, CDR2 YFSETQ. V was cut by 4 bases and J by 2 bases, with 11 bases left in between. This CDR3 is CASSGEGATDTQYF. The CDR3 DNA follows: TGCGCCAGCAGCGGTGAAGGGGCCACAGATACGCAGTATTTT.

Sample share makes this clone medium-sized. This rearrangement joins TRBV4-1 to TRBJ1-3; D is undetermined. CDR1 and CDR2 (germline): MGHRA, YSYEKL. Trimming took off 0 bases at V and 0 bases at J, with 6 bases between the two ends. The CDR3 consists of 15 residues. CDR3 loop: CASSQDQYSGNTIYF. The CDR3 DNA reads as TGCGCCAGCAGCCAAGATCAGTACTCTGGAAACACCATATATTTT.

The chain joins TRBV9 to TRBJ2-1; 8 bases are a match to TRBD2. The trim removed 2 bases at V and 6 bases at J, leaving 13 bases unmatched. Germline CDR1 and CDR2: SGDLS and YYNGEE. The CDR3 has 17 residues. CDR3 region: CASSVYPGLGLFNEQFF. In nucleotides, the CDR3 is TGTGCCAGCAGCGTTTATCCGGGACTAGGCCTTTTCAATGAGCAGTTCTTC. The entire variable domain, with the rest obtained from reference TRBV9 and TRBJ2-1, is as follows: DSGVTQTPKHLITATGQRVTLRCSPRSGDLSVYWYQQSLDQGLQFLIQYYNGEERAKGNILERFSAQQFPDLHSELNLSSLELGDSALYFCASSVYPGLGLFNEQFFGPGTRLTVL.

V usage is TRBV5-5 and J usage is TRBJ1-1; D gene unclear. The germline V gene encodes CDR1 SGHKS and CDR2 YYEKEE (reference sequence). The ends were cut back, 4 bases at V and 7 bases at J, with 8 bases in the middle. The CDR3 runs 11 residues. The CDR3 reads CASSLGSEAFF. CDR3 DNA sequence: TGTGCCAGCAGCCTAGGGAGTGAAGCTTTCTTT.

CDR3 sequence: CASSQGGMGSYEQYF. CDR3 DNA: TGCGCCAGCAGCCAAGGCGGGATGGGATCCTACGAGCAGTACTTC. This sequence joins TRBV4-1 and TRBJ2-7, with D maybe TRBD2 (6 bases). The ends were cut back, 1 base at V and 1 base at J, with 11 bases in the middle. CDR1 is MGHRA and CDR2 is YSYEKL in the germline V gene. CDR3 size: 15 residues.

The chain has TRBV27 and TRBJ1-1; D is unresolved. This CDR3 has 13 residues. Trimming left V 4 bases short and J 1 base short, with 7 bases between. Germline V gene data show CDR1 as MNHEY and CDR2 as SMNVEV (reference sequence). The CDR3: CASSYKENTEAFF. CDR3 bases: TGTGCCAGCAGTTACAAGGAGAACACTGAAGCTTTCTTT.

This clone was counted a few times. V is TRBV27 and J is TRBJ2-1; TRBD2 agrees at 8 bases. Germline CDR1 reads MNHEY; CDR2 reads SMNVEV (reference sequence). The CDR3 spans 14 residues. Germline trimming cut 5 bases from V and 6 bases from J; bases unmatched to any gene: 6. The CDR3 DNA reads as TGTGCCAGCAGTGAACGGGGGGGCGGCAATGAGCAGTTCTTC. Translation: CASSERGGGNEQFF.

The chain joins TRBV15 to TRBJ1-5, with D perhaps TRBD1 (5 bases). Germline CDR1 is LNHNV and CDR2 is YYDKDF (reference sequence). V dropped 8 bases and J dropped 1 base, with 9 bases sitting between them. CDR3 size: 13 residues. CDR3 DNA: TGTGCCACCGCCACAGGAAGCAATCAGCCCCAGCATTTT. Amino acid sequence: CATATGSNQPQHF.

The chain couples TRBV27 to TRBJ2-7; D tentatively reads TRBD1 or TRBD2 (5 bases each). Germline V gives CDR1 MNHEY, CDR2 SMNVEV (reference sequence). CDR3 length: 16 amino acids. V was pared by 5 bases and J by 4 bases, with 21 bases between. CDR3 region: CASSPQGGSFLYEQYF. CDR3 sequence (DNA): TGTGCCAGCAGTCCCCAGGGTGGGAGTTTCCTTTACGAGCAGTACTTC.

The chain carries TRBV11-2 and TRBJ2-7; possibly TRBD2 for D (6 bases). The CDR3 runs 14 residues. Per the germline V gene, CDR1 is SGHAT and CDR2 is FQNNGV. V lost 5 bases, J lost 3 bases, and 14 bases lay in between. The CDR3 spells CASSPGTDYYEQYF. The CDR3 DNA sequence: TGTGCCAGCAGCCCAGGGACGGACTACTACGAGCAGTACTTC.

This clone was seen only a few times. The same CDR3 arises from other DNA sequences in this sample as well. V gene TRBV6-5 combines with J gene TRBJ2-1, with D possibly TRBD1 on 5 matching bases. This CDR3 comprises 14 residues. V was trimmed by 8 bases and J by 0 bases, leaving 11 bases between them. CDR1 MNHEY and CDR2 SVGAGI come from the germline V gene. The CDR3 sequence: CASSLGLSYNEQFF. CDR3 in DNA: TGTGCCAGCTCCTTGGGGCTCTCCTACAATGAGCAGTTCTTC.

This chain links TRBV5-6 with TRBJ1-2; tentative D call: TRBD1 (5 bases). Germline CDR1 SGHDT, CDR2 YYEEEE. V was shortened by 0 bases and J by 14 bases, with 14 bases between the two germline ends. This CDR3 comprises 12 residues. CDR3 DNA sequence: TGTGCCAGCAGCTTGGAACAGGCGTTTAAAACCTTC. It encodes CASSLEQAFKTF.

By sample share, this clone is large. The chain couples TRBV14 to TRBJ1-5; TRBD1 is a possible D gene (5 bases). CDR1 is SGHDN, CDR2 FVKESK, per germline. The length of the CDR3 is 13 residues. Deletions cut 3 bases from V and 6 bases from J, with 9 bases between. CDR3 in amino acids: CASSQGRGQPQHF. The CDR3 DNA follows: TGTGCCAGCAGCCAGGGTAGGGGTCAGCCCCAGCATTTT.

The CDR3 DNA is TGTGCCAGCCGCCAGGGTTTAAATCAGCCCCAGCATTTT. Translating it yields CASRQGLNQPQHF. This rearrangement joins TRBV27 to TRBJ1-5; the D gene is possibly TRBD1 (5 bases). CDR3 length: 13 amino acids. Germline CDR1 reads MNHEY; CDR2 reads SMNVEV (reference sequence). Trimming left V 8 bases short and J 4 bases short, with 12 bases between.

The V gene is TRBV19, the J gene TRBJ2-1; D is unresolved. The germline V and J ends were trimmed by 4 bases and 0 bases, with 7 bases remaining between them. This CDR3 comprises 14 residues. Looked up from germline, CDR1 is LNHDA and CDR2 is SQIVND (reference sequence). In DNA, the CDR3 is TGTGCCAGTAGTAGCCGTAGCTCCTACAATGAGCAGTTCTTC. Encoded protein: CASSSRSSYNEQFF.

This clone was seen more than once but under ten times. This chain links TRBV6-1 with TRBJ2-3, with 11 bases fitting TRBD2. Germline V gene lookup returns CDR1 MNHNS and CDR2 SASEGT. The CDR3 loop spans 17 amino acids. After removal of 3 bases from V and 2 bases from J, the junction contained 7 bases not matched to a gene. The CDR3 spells CASSELGTSGLTDTQYF. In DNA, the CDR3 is TGTGCCAGCAGTGAGCTCGGGACTAGCGGACTCACAGATACGCAGTATTTT.

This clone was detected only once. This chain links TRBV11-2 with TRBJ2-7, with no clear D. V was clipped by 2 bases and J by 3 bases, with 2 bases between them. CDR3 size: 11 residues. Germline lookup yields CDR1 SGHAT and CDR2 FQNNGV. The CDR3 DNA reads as TGTGCCAGCAGCTTATACTACGAGCAGTACTTC. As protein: CASSLYYEQYF.

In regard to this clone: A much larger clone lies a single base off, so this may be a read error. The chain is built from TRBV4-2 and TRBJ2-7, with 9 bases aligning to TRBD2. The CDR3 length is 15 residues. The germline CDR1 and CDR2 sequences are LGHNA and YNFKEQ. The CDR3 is CASSQDSGSSYGQYF. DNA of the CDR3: TGTGCCAGCAGCCAAGATAGCGGGAGCTCCTACGGGCAGTACTTC.

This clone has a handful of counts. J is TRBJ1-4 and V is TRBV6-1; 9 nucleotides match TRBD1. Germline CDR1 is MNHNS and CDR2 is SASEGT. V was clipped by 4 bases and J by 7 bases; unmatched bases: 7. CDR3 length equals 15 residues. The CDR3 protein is CASSGGQGVSEKLFF. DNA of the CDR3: TGTGCCAGCAGTGGGGGACAGGGCGTTAGTGAAAAACTGTTTTTT.

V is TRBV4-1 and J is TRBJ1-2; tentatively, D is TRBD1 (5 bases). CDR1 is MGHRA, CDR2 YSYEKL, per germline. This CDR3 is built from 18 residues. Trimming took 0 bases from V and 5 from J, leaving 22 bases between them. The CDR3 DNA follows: TGCGCCAGCAGCCAAGACCAATACTCCCTGATCGGGGGATATGGCTACACCTTC. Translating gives CASSQDQYSLIGGYGYTF.